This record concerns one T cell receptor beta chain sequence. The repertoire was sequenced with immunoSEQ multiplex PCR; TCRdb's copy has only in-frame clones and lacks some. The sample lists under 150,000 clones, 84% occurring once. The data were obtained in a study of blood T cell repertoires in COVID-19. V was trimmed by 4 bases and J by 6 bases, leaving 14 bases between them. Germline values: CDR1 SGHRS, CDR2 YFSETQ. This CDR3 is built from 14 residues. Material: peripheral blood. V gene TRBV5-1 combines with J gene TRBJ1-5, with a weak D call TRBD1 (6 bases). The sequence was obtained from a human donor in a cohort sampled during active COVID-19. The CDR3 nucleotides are TGCGCCAGCAGCACCACAGGGAACAGTCAGCCCCAGCATTTT. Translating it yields CASSTTGNSQPQHF.